This TCR beta chain was sequenced during a study of long-term antiretroviral therapy in people with HIV. Trimming stripped 2 bases from V and 2 bases from J, with 4 bases between. Germline CDR1 is SGHTA and CDR2 is FQGNSA. CDR3 length: 13 residues. At the survey level, the v3.0 immunoSEQ assay was run. Some clones are missing from TCRdb's copy, which holds only in-frame ones; the method was immunoSEQ multiplex PCR. The data contain more than 15,000 clones, around 80% of them singletons. The chain uses TRBV7-2 and TRBJ1-5; D gene uncertain. Sample: unsorted PBMCs, taken at the start of antiretroviral therapy, before treatment. The sequence was obtained from a woman in her forties with HIV. The CDR3 DNA sequence: TGTGCCAGCAGCTTACGGCGCAATCAGCCCCAGCATTTT. It yields the protein CASSLRRNQPQHF.